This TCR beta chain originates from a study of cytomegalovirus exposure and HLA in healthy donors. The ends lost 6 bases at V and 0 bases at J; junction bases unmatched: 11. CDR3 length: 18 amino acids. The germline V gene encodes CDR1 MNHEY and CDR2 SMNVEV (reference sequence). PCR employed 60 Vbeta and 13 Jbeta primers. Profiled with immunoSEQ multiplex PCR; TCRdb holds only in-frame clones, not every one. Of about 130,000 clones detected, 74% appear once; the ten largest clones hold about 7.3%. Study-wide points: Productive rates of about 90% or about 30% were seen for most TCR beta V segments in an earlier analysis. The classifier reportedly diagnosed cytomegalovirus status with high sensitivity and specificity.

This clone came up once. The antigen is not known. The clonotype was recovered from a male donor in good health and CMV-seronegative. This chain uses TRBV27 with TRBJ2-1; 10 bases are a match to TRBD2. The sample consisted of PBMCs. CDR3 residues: CASSPLAGINSSYNEQFF. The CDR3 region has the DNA TGTGCCAGCAGCCCACTAGCGGGGATTAATTCCTCCTACAATGAGCAGTTCTTC.